The 15 T cell receptor beta chains below were found in one sample sequenced in a study of blood T cell repertoires in COVID-19. Sequenced by immunoSEQ multiplex PCR; TCRdb stores in-frame clones only, minus some. The table lists 110,000 or so clones, about 83% of them singletons, with roughly 5.6% in the top ten. The material sequenced was peripheral blood. Receptor source: a man aged 65 to 79 with acute or convalescent COVID-19.

This sequence joins TRBV5-1 and TRBJ1-1; D might be TRBD1 (6 bases). Per germline, CDR1 SGHRS and CDR2 YFSETQ. The CDR3 extends over 14 amino acids. Trimming left V 0 bases short and J 5 bases short, with 11 bases between. The CDR3 nucleotides are TGCGCCAGCAGCTTGGATACAGGGCAAACTGAAGCTTTCTTT. It yields the protein CASSLDTGQTEAFF.

The chain recombines TRBV15 with TRBJ2-1, with TRBD1 identical over 9 bases. V dropped 0 bases and J dropped 7; count of bases not matched to a gene: 10. The CDR3 covers 17 residues. In germline, CDR1 is LNHNV, CDR2 YYDKDF (reference sequence). The CDR3, as DNA: TGTGCCACCAGCAGAGATCTGGGACAGGGTAAAGGGAATGAGCAGTTCTTC. Translation gives CATSRDLGQGKGNEQFF.

The J gene is TRBJ2-7, the V gene TRBV2; weak D call: TRBD1 (5 bases). CDR1 SNHLY and CDR2 FYNNEI come from the germline V gene. Deletions cut 6 bases from V and 5 bases from J, with 11 bases between. The CDR3 is 12 residues long. The CDR3 is CASSDSIHEQYF. CDR3 in DNA: TGTGCCAGCAGCGACAGTATCCACGAGCAGTACTTC.

The chain's CDR3 is CASSYGRVGKLFF. The CDR3 nucleotides are TGTGCCAGCAGTTACGGCAGGGTGGGAAAACTGTTTTTT. The J gene is TRBJ1-4, the V gene TRBV6-5; D possibly corresponds to TRBD1 (5 bases). This CDR3 spans 13 amino acids. V was cut by 2 bases and J by 10 bases, with 11 bases left in between. Germline V lookup: CDR1 MNHEY, CDR2 SVGAGI.

The V gene is TRBV20-1, the J gene TRBJ2-7; TRBD1 is a possible D gene (6 bases). V gave up 7 bases and J gave up 2 bases, with 9 bases separating them. This CDR3 spans 11 amino acids. CDR1 and CDR2 (germline): DFQATT, SNEGSKA (reference sequence). In nucleotides, the CDR3 is TGCAGTGGGGGACAAACCTACGAGCAGTACTTC. It translates to CSGGQTYEQYF.

V usage is TRBV7-9 and J usage is TRBJ1-6; TRBD1 is a possible D gene (6 bases). In germline, CDR1 is SEHNR, CDR2 FQNEAQ (reference sequence). The CDR3 length is 14 residues. The CDR3 is CVSTFGGANSPLHF. The CDR3 DNA reads TGTGTCAGTACCTTTGGGGGGGCAAATTCACCCCTCCACTTT.

This clone occurred a few times. The chain links TRBV11-2 to TRBJ2-1; no clear D gene. CDR3 length: 15 amino acids. The germline V gene has CDR1 SGHAT and CDR2 FQNNGV. Trimming pared 0 bases from V and 0 bases from J, leaving 6 bases between. In nucleotides, the CDR3 is TGTGCCAGCAGCTTAGACAGATACTCCTACAATGAGCAGTTCTTC. Its translation is CASSLDRYSYNEQFF.

This clone occurred a few times. The rearrangement joins TRBV6-2 or TRBV6-3 to TRBJ2-7, with TRBD2 identical over 8 bases. CDR3 size: 15 residues. CDR1 and CDR2 from the germline V gene are MNHEY and SVGEGT. Unmatched junction bases numbered 9, after V lost 6 bases and J lost 2 bases. The DNA for the CDR3 is TGTGCCAGCAGCCTCACGGGGGGGCCTGCCTACGAGCAGTACTTC. This translates into CASSLTGGPAYEQYF.

This clone occurred once. This chain connects TRBV28 to TRBJ1-3; D unclear. The CDR3 is 15 residues long. Deletions cut 4 bases from V and 0 bases from J, with 10 bases between. Per the germline V gene, CDR1 is MDHEN and CDR2 is SYDVKM. This CDR3 is CASSSPTGSGNTIYF. The CDR3 DNA follows: TGTGCCAGCAGTTCCCCGACTGGCTCTGGAAACACCATATATTTT.

The V call is TRBV7-3, the J call TRBJ1-1, with TRBD1 as a possible D gene (5 bases). Trimming shortened V by 6 bases and J by 3 bases, and 14 bases separated the two germline ends. CDR3 length equals 14 residues. Germline V gene lookup returns CDR1 SGHTA and CDR2 FQGTGA. For the CDR3, the DNA is TGTGCCAGCAGTATAAGTGGGGGGGACACTGAAGCTTTCTTT. This codes for CASSISGGDTEAFF. Drawing the rest from reference TRBV7-3 and TRBJ1-1, the complete variable domain is GAGVSQTPSNKVTEKGKYVELRCDPISGHTALYWYRQSLGQGPEFLIYFQGTGAADDSGLPNDRFFAVRPEGSVSTLKIQRTERGDSAVYLCASSISGGDTEAFFGQGTRLTVV.

The rearrangement uses TRBV19 and TRBJ1-1; 8 nucleotides match TRBD1. CDR1 is LNHDA, CDR2 SQIVND, per germline (reference sequence). V trimming: 8 bases; J trimming: 3 bases; junction bases outside the gene matches: 14. This CDR3 has 16 residues. The CDR3 DNA reads TGTGCCAGTCGACCCGTATGGACAGGGAGGCACACTGAAGCTTTCTTT. It is translated as CASRPVWTGRHTEAFF.

This chain connects TRBV7-9 to TRBJ1-2; possibly TRBD1 for D (5 bases). The CDR3 contains 12 residues. Trimming removed 3 bases from V and 4 bases from J, with 6 bases in between. CDR1 is SEHNR and CDR2 is FQNEAQ in the germline V gene (reference sequence). The CDR3 region is CASSFDSYGYTF. The CDR3 coding sequence is TGTGCCAGCAGCTTCGACAGCTATGGCTACACCTTC.

V gene TRBV2 combines with J gene TRBJ1-2; 9 positions match TRBD1. The CDR3 runs 14 residues. Unmatched junction bases numbered 4, after V lost 3 bases and J lost 5 bases. Germline CDR1 SNHLY, CDR2 FYNNEI. The CDR3 loop is CASSEGQGPYGYTF. The DNA of the CDR3 is TGTGCCAGCAGTGAGGGACAGGGACCTTATGGCTACACCTTC.

The genes are TRBV2 and TRBJ2-2, with 9 bases identical to TRBD2. Germline V gene data show CDR1 as SNHLY and CDR2 as FYNNEI. V shed 6 bases and J 0 bases; nucleotides not matched to a gene: 5. CDR3 size: 16 residues. CDR3 bases: TGTGCCAGCAGCCGTAGCGGGGGAGCGAACACCGGGGAGCTGTTTTTT. Translating it yields CASSRSGGANTGELFF.

This clone has a handful of counts. The chain employs TRBV19 and TRBJ2-7, with a weak D call TRBD1 (6 bases). This CDR3 is 15 amino acids long. Trimming cost V 1 base and J 7 bases, with 17 bases left between them. Germline CDR1 and CDR2: LNHDA and SQIVND (reference sequence). The CDR3 is CASSIVGAGVDEQYF. The CDR3 bases are TGTGCCAGTAGTATAGTGGGGGCTGGAGTGGATGAGCAGTACTTC.